This passage covers 9 T cell receptor beta chains from one sample sequenced in a study of shared clonotypes between healthy human individuals. TCRdb's copy holds only in-frame clones and misses some; the assay was immunoSEQ multiplex PCR. The data show approximately 1.5 million clones, 95% to 99% seen once. The sequencing sample was made of naive CD4+ T cells sorted from blood. The subset is: CD45RA+ positively selected. These TCRs come from a man aged 25 to 40 in good health.

A note on this clone: One end of the junction does not line up with germline, which may come from a read error. The CDR3 DNA reads TGCGCCAGCAGCGTATTCATAGCGGCATTATACTGGTTT. This translates into CASSVFIAALYWF. The chain recombines TRBV5-1 with TRBJ2-3; D perhaps matches TRBD2 (6 bases). The germline V gene encodes CDR1 SGHRS and CDR2 YFSETQ. This CDR3 has 13 residues.

This chain joins TRBV5-5 and TRBJ2-7; perhaps TRBD1 as D (6 bases). This CDR3 region has 13 residues. Per germline, CDR1 SGHKS and CDR2 YYEKEE (reference sequence). The V end was cut by 4 bases, the J end by 4 bases, with 12 bases between. CDR3 sequence reads: CASSLDRSYEQYF. The CDR3, as DNA: TGTGCCAGCAGCCTAGACAGGTCTTACGAGCAGTACTTC.

This clone was counted once. The V gene is TRBV7-9, the J gene TRBJ2-1, with D possibly matching TRBD2 (5 bases). V shed 2 bases and J shed 0 bases, with 17 bases lying between them. The germline V gene has CDR1 SEHNR and CDR2 FQNEAQ (reference sequence). This CDR3 has 18 amino acids. CDR3 amino acids: CASSLFLSGESSYNEQFF. CDR3 DNA sequence: TGTGCCAGCAGCTTATTTCTAAGCGGAGAAAGCTCCTACAATGAGCAGTTCTTC.

The chain links TRBV25-1 to TRBJ1-2; D remains unclear. Trimming took off 4 bases at V and 5 bases at J, with 11 bases between the two ends. This CDR3 is built from 13 residues. The germline V gene has CDR1 MGHDK and CDR2 SYGVNS. CDR3 sequence: CASSAKILYGYTF. CDR3 in DNA: TGTGCCAGCAGTGCTAAGATTCTTTATGGCTACACCTTC.

This sequence joins TRBV27 and TRBJ2-7, with D tentatively TRBD1 or TRBD2 (5 bases each). Germline-derived CDR1 and CDR2 are MNHEY and SMNVEV (reference sequence). Trimming took off 10 bases at V and 0 bases at J, with 16 bases between the two ends. The CDR3 loop spans 14 amino acids. The CDR3 DNA reads as TGTGCCACCCCGGGGCAGGCAATCTCCTACGAGCAGTACTTC. Its protein product is CATPGQAISYEQYF.

This rearrangement joins TRBV12-2 to TRBJ2-5; the table names TRBD2, a call not compared with the DNA. TRBV12-2 is reported as a pseudogene. The CDR3 covers 15 residues. The CDR3, as DNA: TGTGCAAGTCGTCGCAAGGGACTTAAGGGGGAGACCCAGTACTTC. Residues: CASRRKGLKGETQYF.

The J gene is TRBJ2-7, the V gene TRBV6-5, with 9 bases identical to TRBD2. J lost 2 bases, V lost 6 bases, and 8 bases had no gene match. The CDR3 consists of 15 residues. CDR1 is MNHEY and CDR2 is SVGAGI in the germline V gene. CDR3 amino acids: CASSRAGGRTYEQYF. The CDR3 region has the DNA TGTGCCAGCAGCCGCGCGGGGGGGAGGACCTACGAGCAGTACTTC.

This clone was seen only once. The V call is TRBV7-3, the J call TRBJ2-3, with 8 bases aligning to TRBD2. The length of the CDR3 is 15 residues. Germline lookup yields CDR1 SGHTA and CDR2 FQGTGA. Trimming at V came to 5 bases and at J to 5 bases, leaving 9 bases not matched to a gene. The CDR3 sequence is CASSPLGRAIDTQYF. Written as DNA, the CDR3 is TGTGCCAGCAGCCCCCTCGGGAGGGCCATAGATACGCAGTATTTT. Full variable domain (outside the CDR3, taken from reference TRBV7-3 and TRBJ2-3): GAGVSQTPSNKVTEKGKYVELRCDPISGHTALYWYRQSLGQGPEFLIYFQGTGAADDSGLPNDRFFAVRPEGSVSTLKIQRTERGDSAVYLCASSPLGRAIDTQYFGPGTRLTVL.

The V and J genes are TRBV7-9 and TRBJ2-3, with TRBD2 matching 10 bases. Germline V gene data show CDR1 as SEHNR and CDR2 as FQNEAQ (reference sequence). This CDR3 is 16 amino acids long. V shed 5 bases and J 5 bases; nucleotides not matched to a gene: 10. The CDR3 loop is CASSPTSASGRDTQYF. Written as DNA, the CDR3 is TGTGCCAGCAGCCCCACGTCCGCTAGCGGGAGAGATACGCAGTATTTT.